Sequencing of this TCR beta chain was carried out in a study of T cells in Graves' hyperthyroidism and ophthalmopathy. Turning to the study itself: Any treatment followed the collection of peripheral blood at initial diagnosis.

The CDR3 regions of TCR beta were amplified from RNA transcripts. RT-PCR in the first round (using the HTBI primer set) targeted the TCR CDR3. A single record per CDR3 protein comes from TCRdb applying MiXCR to the multiplex PCR reads. The sample contains about 420,000 distinct CDR3 sequences, about an eighth of which appear only once. Overall study findings and caveats: Blood also showed most of the thyroid clonotypes that were expanded above 0.001.

This clonotype was found many times. Its target is not known. Investigators excluded patients with uncontrolled infection, other autoimmune disease, pregnancy or lactation. V was clipped by 4 bases and J by 2 bases, with 9 bases between them. This CDR3 region has 13 residues. Germline-derived CDR1 and CDR2 are MNHEY and SVGEGT. The V gene is TRBV6-2 or TRBV6-3, the J gene TRBJ2-7; D tentatively fits TRBD1 or TRBD2 (5 bases each). The receptor was derived from a woman aged 18 to 35 with Graves' hyperthyroidism. Sequencing used blood. CDR3: CASSSGRAYEQYF. CDR3 in DNA: TGTGCCAGCAGTTCAGGGCGGGCCTACGAGCAGTACTTC.